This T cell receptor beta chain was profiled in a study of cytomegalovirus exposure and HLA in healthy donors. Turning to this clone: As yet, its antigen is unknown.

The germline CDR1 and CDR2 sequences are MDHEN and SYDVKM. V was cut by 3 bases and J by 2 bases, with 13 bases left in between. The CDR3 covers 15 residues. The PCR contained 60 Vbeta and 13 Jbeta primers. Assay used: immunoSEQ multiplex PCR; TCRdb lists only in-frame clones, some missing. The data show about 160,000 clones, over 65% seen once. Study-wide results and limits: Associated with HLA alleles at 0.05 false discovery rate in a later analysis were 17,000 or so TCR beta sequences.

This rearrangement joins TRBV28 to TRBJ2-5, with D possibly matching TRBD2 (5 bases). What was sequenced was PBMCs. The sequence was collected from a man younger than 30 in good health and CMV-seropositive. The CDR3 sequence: CASSFSYGEQETQYF. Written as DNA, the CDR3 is TGTGCCAGCAGTTTCTCGTACGGGGAACAAGAGACCCAGTACTTC.